This T cell receptor (beta chain) was obtained from a study of T-cell memory formation after mild COVID-19. Study as a whole: TCR clusters largely stayed donor specific. Study-wide results and limits: In pre-infection memory, a portion of responding clones appeared, which suggested that cross-reactive memory joined.

Each CDR3 protein gets one entry after TCRdb re-called the 5' RACE reads with MiXCR. This table has around 500,000 distinct CDR3 sequences, around a sixth appearing once. The CDR3 is 14 residues long. The germline CDR1 and CDR2 sequences are MNHEY and SVGAGI. The V gene lost 2 bases and the J gene lost 3 bases, with 10 bases spanning the gap. This clonotype was seen a handful of times. Its target is not known. Sequencing used PBMCs or a T cell subset sorted from them (not recorded which). The chain recombines TRBV6-5 with TRBJ1-1; D perhaps matches TRBD1 (6 bases). The origin of this receptor is an adult woman who had mild COVID-19 (a few samples of this study predate the infection). Cell type and time point are not known. The CDR3 reads CASSYTGQYTEAFF. As DNA, the CDR3 is TGTGCCAGCAGTTACACCGGACAGTACACTGAAGCTTTCTTT.